Each of the 20 T cell receptor beta chains below was sequenced from the same sample in a study of cytomegalovirus exposure and HLA in healthy donors. This PCR relied on a set of 60 Vbeta primers and 13 Jbeta primers. TCRdb's copy holds only in-frame clones and misses some; the assay was immunoSEQ multiplex PCR. The table includes approximately 140,000 clones, roughly 77% detected once. The specimen was PBMCs. The receptor source for this set is a female donor in good health and CMV-seronegative.

J is TRBJ1-3 and V is TRBV4-1, with TRBD1 as a possible D gene (5 bases). Per germline, CDR1 MGHRA and CDR2 YSYEKL. The CDR3 length is 16 residues. Trimming stripped 2 bases from V and 8 bases from J, with 19 bases between. The chain's CDR3 is CASSQSGGSLRHTIYF. CDR3 bases: TGCGCCAGCAGCCAATCTGGGGGGTCGCTCAGACACACCATATATTTT.

This chain joins TRBV6-4 and TRBJ1-1; possible D gene TRBD1, 6 bases. Trimming removed 4 bases at V and 1 base at J, with 10 bases between. This CDR3 has 14 amino acids. Germline V gene lookup returns CDR1 MRHNA and CDR2 SNTAGT. The CDR3: CASSAGAGNTEAFF. CDR3 coding DNA: TGTGCCAGCAGTGCAGGGGCTGGGAACACTGAAGCTTTCTTT.

The V call is TRBV19, the J call TRBJ2-5; TRBD2 matches at 7 bases. CDR3 size: 16 residues. V was clipped by 3 bases and J by 9 bases; unmatched bases: 16. Looked up from germline, CDR1 is LNHDA and CDR2 is SQIVND (reference sequence). In DNA form, the CDR3 reads TGTGCCAGTAGTATCTCTGCTAGCGGCCCGACCTGGGCCCAGTACTTC. It codes for CASSISASGPTWAQYF. The full variable domain, completed using reference TRBV19 and TRBJ2-5, is DGGITQSPKYLFRKEGQNVTLSCEQNLNHDAMYWYRQDPGQGLRLIYYSQIVNDFQKGDIAEGYSVSREKKESFPLTVTSAQKNPTAFYLCASSISASGPTWAQYFGPGTRLLVL.

This clone was detected only once. This chain joins TRBV10-1 and TRBJ2-5, with 12 bases lining up with TRBD2. V shed 5 bases and J 5 bases; nucleotides not matched to a gene: 6. CDR3 length: 15 amino acids. Germline V lookup: CDR1 WNHNN, CDR2 SYGVQD (reference sequence). CDR3 loop: CASSPTSGRGETQYF. The CDR3 region has the DNA TGCGCCAGCAGTCCGACTAGCGGGAGAGGGGAGACCCAGTACTTC.

The chain carries TRBV29-1 and TRBJ1-3; D not resolved. Trimming took off 4 bases at V and 0 bases at J, with 4 bases between the two ends. The CDR3 is 12 residues long. Looked up from germline, CDR1 is SQVTM and CDR2 is ANQGSEA. The CDR3 coding sequence is TGCAGCGTTGCAGGCTCTGGAAACACCATATATTTT. Its protein is CSVAGSGNTIYF.

V is TRBV6-1 and J is TRBJ1-1; D gene uncertain. This CDR3 has 15 amino acids. V lost 5 bases and J 2 bases, leaving 15 bases between the germline ends. The V gene's germline CDR1 is MNHNS and CDR2 SASEGT. The DNA of the CDR3 is TGTGCCAGCAGTCGCAGGCAGGAGGTAAACACTGAAGCTTTCTTT. Protein: CASSRRQEVNTEAFF.

This chain joins TRBV2 and TRBJ2-1, with 10 nucleotides matching TRBD2. J lost 6 bases, V lost 6 bases, and 8 bases had no gene match. The CDR3 totals 15 residues. CDR1 is SNHLY, CDR2 FYNNEI, per germline. CDR3: CASSLASGRGNEQFF. CDR3 coding DNA: TGTGCCAGCAGCCTGGCTAGCGGGAGAGGCAATGAGCAGTTCTTC.

This clone was found once. The rearrangement links TRBV9 to TRBJ2-1, with TRBD1 as a possible D gene (8 bases). This CDR3 is 15 amino acids long. Germline CDR1 reads SGDLS; CDR2 reads YYNGEE. Deletions cut 0 bases from V and 7 bases from J, with 14 bases between. The CDR3 nucleotides read TGTGCCAGCAGCGTAGGGACAGGGACTATGAATGAGCAGTTCTTC. As protein: CASSVGTGTMNEQFF.

This chain links TRBV27 with TRBJ1-2; 7 bases map to TRBD1. V lost 10 bases and J lost 5; bases outside the gene matches: 22. The CDR3 contains 17 residues. CDR1 MNHEY and CDR2 SMNVEV come from the germline V gene (reference sequence). As DNA, the CDR3 is TGTGCCACCCAGGGGGGCACAACGGGAGGGGGCCTGTATGGCTACACCTTC. This codes for CATQGGTTGGGLYGYTF.

This clone was detected once. The chain combines TRBV10-3 with TRBJ2-2, with 10 nucleotides matching TRBD2. Looked up from germline, CDR1 is ENHRY and CDR2 is SYGVKD. This CDR3 comprises 16 residues. V lost 4 bases, J lost 5 bases, and 7 bases stayed unmatched. CDR3 amino acids: CAISALQLAGTGELFF. As DNA, the CDR3 is TGTGCCATCAGTGCCCTGCAACTAGCGGGAACCGGGGAGCTGTTTTTT.

This chain connects TRBV10-2 to TRBJ2-5; 12 bases are a match to TRBD2. Per germline, CDR1 WSHSY and CDR2 SAAADI. Trimming at V came to 6 bases and at J to 8 bases, leaving 13 bases not matched to a gene. The CDR3 runs to 16 residues. Written as DNA, the CDR3 is TGCGCCAGCAGGGAGACTAGCGGGGGCCCGGTAGCCACCCAGTACTTC. It codes for CASRETSGGPVATQYF.

In regard to this clone: Different DNA sequences within this sample yield the same CDR3. V gene TRBV2 combines with J gene TRBJ2-2; TRBD2 matches at 8 bases. The CDR3 runs 15 residues. Germline values: CDR1 SNHLY, CDR2 FYNNEI. Losses at the gene ends were 6 bases for V and 0 bases for J; bases not matched to a gene: 3. CDR3 DNA sequence: TGTGCCAGCAGACTACTAGCGGCGAACACCGGGGAGCTGTTTTTT. It specifies CASRLLAANTGELFF. Full variable domain (remainder filled in from reference TRBV2 and TRBJ2-2): EPEVTQTPSHQVTQMGQEVILRCVPISNHLYFYWYRQILGQKVEFLVSFYNNEISEKSEIFDDQFSVERPDGSNFTLKIRSTKLEDSAMYFCASRLLAANTGELFFGEGSRLTVL.

The rearrangement joins TRBV11-2 to TRBJ1-2; D call uncertain. Germline loops: CDR1 SGHAT, CDR2 FQNNGV. Trimming left V 4 bases short and J 7 bases short, with 10 bases between. The CDR3 is 12 residues long. The CDR3, as DNA: TGTGCCAGCAGCTCCATCCCGGGTGGCTACACCTTC. It encodes CASSSIPGGYTF.

The rearrangement joins TRBV5-4 to TRBJ2-1; TRBD2 agrees at 15 bases. The CDR3 sequence is 16 residues long. The junction had 4 bases not matched to a gene; V was cut back by 2 bases and J by 7 bases. Germline assignment: CDR1 SGHNT and CDR2 YYREEE (reference sequence). CDR3 protein: CASSLGLAGGRNEQFF. CDR3 DNA: TGTGCCAGCAGCTTAGGACTAGCGGGGGGGCGAAATGAGCAGTTCTTC. The whole variable domain, filled in from reference TRBV5-4 and TRBJ2-1, reads ETGVTQSPTHLIKTRGQQVTLRCSSQSGHNTVSWYQQALGQGPQFIFQYYREEENGRGNFPPRFSGLQFPNYSSELNVNALELDDSALYLCASSLGLAGGRNEQFFGPGTRLTVL.

This clone was seen a handful of times. The rearrangement uses TRBV5-6 and TRBJ1-4; 8 nucleotides line up with TRBD1. V shed 3 bases and J 2 bases; nucleotides not matched to a gene: 3. Germline CDR1 reads SGHDT; CDR2 reads YYEEEE. This CDR3 is built from 15 residues. The CDR3 loop is CASSYRTGTNEKLFF. In DNA, the CDR3 is TGTGCCAGCAGCTACAGGACAGGGACTAATGAAAAACTGTTTTTT.

V is TRBV4-1 and J is TRBJ2-1; 12 positions agree with TRBD2. This CDR3 has 18 amino acids. V was clipped by 0 bases and J by 4 bases; unmatched bases: 7. Germline loops: CDR1 MGHRA, CDR2 YSYEKL. CDR3 bases: TGCGCCAGCAGCCAAGATTCCGCTAGCGGGGGGGTTTACAATGAGCAGTTCTTC. Protein: CASSQDSASGGVYNEQFF.

V usage is TRBV16 and J usage is TRBJ1-5, with D maybe TRBD1 (5 bases). V lost 4 bases and J lost 1, with 11 bases in between. The CDR3 contains 15 residues. The germline V gene encodes CDR1 KGHSY and CDR2 FQNENV. CDR3 coding DNA: TGTGCCAGCAGCCGGCTGGACACGAGCAATCAGCCCCAGCATTTT. Translated, it gives CASSRLDTSNQPQHF.

The genes are TRBV5-6 and TRBJ2-5; TRBD1 matches at 9 bases. Losses at the gene ends were 2 bases for V and 5 bases for J; bases not matched to a gene: 7. The CDR3 consists of 15 residues. The germline CDR1 and CDR2 sequences are SGHDT and YYEEEE. The DNA of the CDR3 is TGTGCCAGCAGCTTTGGCGGACAGGGGACTGAGACCCAGTACTTC. Its protein product is CASSFGGQGTETQYF. The full variable domain, its missing parts supplied by reference TRBV5-6 and TRBJ2-5, is DAGVTQSPTHLIKTRGQQVTLRCSPKSGHDTVSWYQQALGQGPQFIFQYYEEEERQRGNFPDRFSGHQFPNYSSELNVNALLLGDSALYLCASSFGGQGTETQYFGPGTRLLVL.

This clone has a handful of counts. The gene calls are TRBV28 and TRBJ1-4, with a tentative D call TRBD1 (6 bases). Germline lookup yields CDR1 MDHEN and CDR2 SYDVKM. This CDR3 contains 12 residues. The V gene lost 5 bases and the J gene lost 7 bases, with 8 bases spanning the gap. CDR3 residues: CASSEGGEKLFF. CDR3 bases: TGTGCCAGCAGTGAAGGGGGTGAAAAACTGTTTTTT.

This sequence joins TRBV5-1 and TRBJ2-1, with D unclear. Between the trimmed V and J ends, which lost 0 bases and 1 base, there was a span of 8 bases. The CDR3 length is 15 residues. The germline CDR1 and CDR2 sequences are SGHRS and YFSETQ. Here the CDR3 DNA reads TGCGCCAGCAGCTTGGGGCAGGCATCCTACAATGAGCAGTTCTTC. Protein sequence: CASSLGQASYNEQFF.